This TCR beta chain was found in a study of shared clonotypes between healthy human individuals. Study information: Every donor yielded three CD4 naive, three CD4 memory, two CD8 naive and one CD8 memory plate.

From germline, CDR1 is SGHRS and CDR2 YFSETQ. V lost 0 bases and J 4 bases, leaving 10 bases between the germline ends. The CDR3 contains 14 residues. Only CD45RO-negative cells positively selected for CCR7 counted as naive CD8 cells, so terminally differentiated effector memory CD45RA+ cells were excluded. Broader study findings: Donor scarcity curtailed the genetic and exposure-history diversity represented herein. Clonotypes not shared had lower generation probabilities than those common to all four donors.

Here immunoSEQ multiplex PCR was the method, and the copy in TCRdb shows in-frame clones only, minus some. The sample records around 600,000 clones, approximately 95% being singletons. This clone appeared a few times. The antigen remains unidentified. The specimen was naive CD8+ T cells sorted from blood. This sequence was found in a woman in her 30s in good health. The V call is TRBV5-1, the J call TRBJ1-2; maybe TRBD1 (5 bases). As DNA, the CDR3 is TGCGCCAGCAGCTTGGGGGACGGCCCCTATGGCTACACCTTC. Encoded protein: CASSLGDGPYGYTF.